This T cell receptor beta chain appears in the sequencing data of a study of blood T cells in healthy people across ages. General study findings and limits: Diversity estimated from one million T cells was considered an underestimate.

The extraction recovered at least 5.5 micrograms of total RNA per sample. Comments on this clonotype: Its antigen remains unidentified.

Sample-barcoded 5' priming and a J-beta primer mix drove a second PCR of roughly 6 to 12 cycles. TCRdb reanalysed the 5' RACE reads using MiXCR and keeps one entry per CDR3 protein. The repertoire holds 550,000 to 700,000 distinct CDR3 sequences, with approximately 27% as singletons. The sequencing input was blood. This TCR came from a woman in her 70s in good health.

Written as DNA, the CDR3 is TGCGCCAGCAGCCAAGATGATCAGGCAGCCGAGCAGTTCTTC. Protein product: CASSQDDQAAEQFF. The chain links TRBV4-3 to TRBJ2-5; no reliable D call. The J call could be wrong; TRBJ2-1 is a better fit for the DNA end. CDR3 length equals 14 residues. In germline, CDR1 is LGHNA, CDR2 YSLEER.